Included here is one TCR beta chain sequence, with context. TCRdb's copy holds only in-frame clones and misses some; the assay was immunoSEQ multiplex PCR. This sample carries some 49,000 clones, 91% of them seen once, and the ten largest clones take about 3.1%. The data were taken from a study of T cell changes during pregnancy in multiple sclerosis. CDR1 SGDLS and CDR2 YYNGEE come from the germline V gene. The trim removed 0 bases at V and 1 base at J, leaving 8 bases unmatched. The CDR3 loop spans 17 amino acids. The sample in question was CD8+ T cells from peripheral blood mononuclear cells, obtained in the second trimester of pregnancy. The TCR was taken from a female donor with multiple sclerosis, enrolled in a pregnancy study. The J gene is TRBJ1-1, the V gene TRBV9; the match to TRBD1 covers 8 bases. CDR3 nucleotides: TGTGCCAGCAGCGTAGCTTCCAAAGGACAGGGGAACACTGAAGCTTTCTTT. Its protein is CASSVASKGQGNTEAFF. Full variable domain (rest looked up from reference TRBV9 and TRBJ1-1): DSGVTQTPKHLITATGQRVTLRCSPRSGDLSVYWYQQSLDQGLQFLIQYYNGEERAKGNILERFSAQQFPDLHSELNLSSLELGDSALYFCASSVASKGQGNTEAFFGQGTRLTVV.